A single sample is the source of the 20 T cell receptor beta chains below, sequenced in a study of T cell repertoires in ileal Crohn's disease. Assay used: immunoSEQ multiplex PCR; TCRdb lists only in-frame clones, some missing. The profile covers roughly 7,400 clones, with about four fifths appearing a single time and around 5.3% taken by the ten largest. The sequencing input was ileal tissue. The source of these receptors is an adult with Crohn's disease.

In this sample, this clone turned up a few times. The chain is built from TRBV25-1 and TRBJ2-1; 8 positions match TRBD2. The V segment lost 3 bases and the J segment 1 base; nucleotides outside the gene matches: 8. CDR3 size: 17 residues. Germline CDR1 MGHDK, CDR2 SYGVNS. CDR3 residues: CASSDPSTSGSYNEQFF. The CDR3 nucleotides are TGTGCCAGCAGTGATCCCAGTACTAGCGGTTCCTACAATGAGCAGTTCTTC.

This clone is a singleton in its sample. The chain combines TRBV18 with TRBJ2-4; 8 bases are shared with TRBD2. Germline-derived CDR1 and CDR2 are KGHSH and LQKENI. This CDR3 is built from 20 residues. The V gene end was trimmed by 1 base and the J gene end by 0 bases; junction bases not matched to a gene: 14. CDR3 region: CASSPRGLADDTLAKNIQYF. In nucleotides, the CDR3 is TGTGCCAGCTCACCACGCGGACTAGCAGACGATACGCTAGCCAAAAACATTCAGTACTTC.

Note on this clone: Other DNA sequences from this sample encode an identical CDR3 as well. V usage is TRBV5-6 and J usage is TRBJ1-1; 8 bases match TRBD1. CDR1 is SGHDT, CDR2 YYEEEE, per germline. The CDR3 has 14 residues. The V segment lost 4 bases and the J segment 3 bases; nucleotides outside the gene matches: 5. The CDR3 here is CASSRTGRDTEAFF. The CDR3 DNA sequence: TGTGCCAGCAGCAGGACAGGGAGAGACACTGAAGCTTTCTTT.

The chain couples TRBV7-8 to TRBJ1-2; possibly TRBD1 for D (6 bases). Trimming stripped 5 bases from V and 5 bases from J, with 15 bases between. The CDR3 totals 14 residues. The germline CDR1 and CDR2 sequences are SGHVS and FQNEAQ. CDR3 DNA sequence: TGTGCCAGCAGCCCAACAGGGAAGAGATATGGCTACACCTTC. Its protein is CASSPTGKRYGYTF.

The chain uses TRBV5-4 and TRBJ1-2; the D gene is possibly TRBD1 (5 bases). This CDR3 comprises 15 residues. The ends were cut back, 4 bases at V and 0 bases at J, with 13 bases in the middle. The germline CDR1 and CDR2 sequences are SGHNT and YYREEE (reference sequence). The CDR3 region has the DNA TGTGCCAGCAGCCCCGTGGCCAGGGCTAACTATGGCTACACCTTC. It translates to CASSPVARANYGYTF.

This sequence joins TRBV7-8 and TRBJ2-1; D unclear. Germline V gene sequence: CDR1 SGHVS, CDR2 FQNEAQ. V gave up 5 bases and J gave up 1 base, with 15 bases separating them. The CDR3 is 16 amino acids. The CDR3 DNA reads TGTGCCAGCAGCCTGTATCGGGTAGCTTCCTACAATGAGCAGTTCTTC. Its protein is CASSLYRVASYNEQFF. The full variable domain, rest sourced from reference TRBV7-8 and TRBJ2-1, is GAGVSQSPRYKVAKRGQDVALRCDPISGHVSLFWYQQALGQGPEFLTYFQNEAQLDKSGLPSDRFFAERPEGSVSTLKIQRTQQEDSAVYLCASSLYRVASYNEQFFGPGTRLTVL.

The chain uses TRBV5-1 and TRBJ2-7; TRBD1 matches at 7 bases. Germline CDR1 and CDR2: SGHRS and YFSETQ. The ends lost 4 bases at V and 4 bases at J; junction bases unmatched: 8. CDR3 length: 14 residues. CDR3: CASSDRDGGYEQYF. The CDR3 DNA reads TGCGCCAGCAGCGACAGGGATGGCGGTTACGAGCAGTACTTC.

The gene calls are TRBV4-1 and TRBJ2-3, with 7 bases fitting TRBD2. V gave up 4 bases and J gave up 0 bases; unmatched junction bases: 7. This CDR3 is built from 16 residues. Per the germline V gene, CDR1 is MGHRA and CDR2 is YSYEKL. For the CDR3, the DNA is TGCGCCAGCAGCCCATTCCTAGCGGACAGCACAGATACGCAGTATTTT. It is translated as CASSPFLADSTDTQYF.

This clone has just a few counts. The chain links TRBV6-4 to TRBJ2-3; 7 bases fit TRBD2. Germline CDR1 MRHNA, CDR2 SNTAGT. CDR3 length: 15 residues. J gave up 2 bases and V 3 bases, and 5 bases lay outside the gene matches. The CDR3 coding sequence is TGTGCCAGCAGTGAAGGCGGGAGACACACAGATACGCAGTATTTT. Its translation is CASSEGGRHTDTQYF.

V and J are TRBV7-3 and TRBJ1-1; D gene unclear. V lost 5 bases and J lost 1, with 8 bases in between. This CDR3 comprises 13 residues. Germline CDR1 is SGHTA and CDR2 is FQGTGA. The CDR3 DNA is TGTGCCAGCAGCGTCGCAGAGAACACTGAAGCTTTCTTT. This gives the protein CASSVAENTEAFF. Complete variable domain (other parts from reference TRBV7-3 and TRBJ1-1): GAGVSQTPSNKVTEKGKYVELRCDPISGHTALYWYRQSLGQGPEFLIYFQGTGAADDSGLPNDRFFAVRPEGSVSTLKIQRTERGDSAVYLCASSVAENTEAFFGQGTRLTVV.

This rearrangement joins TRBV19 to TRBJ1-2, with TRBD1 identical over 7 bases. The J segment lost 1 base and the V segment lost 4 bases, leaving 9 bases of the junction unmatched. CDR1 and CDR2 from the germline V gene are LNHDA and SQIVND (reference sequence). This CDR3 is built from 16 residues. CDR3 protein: CASSTKATGINYGYTF. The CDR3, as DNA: TGTGCCAGTAGTACTAAGGCGACAGGGATTAACTATGGCTACACCTTC.

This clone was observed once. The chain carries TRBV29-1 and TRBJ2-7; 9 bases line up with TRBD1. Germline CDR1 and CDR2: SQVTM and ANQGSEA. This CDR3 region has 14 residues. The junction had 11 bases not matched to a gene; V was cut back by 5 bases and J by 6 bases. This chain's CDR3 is CSVIQGAGGAEQYF. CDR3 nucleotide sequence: TGCAGCGTTATACAGGGGGCCGGGGGAGCCGAGCAGTACTTC.

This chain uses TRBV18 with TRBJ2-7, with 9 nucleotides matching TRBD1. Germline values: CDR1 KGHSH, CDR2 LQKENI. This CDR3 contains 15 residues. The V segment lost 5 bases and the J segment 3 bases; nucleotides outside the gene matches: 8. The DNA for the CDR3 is TGTGCCAGCTCAAACCCCGGGACAGGGTACTACGAGCAGTACTTC. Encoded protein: CASSNPGTGYYEQYF.

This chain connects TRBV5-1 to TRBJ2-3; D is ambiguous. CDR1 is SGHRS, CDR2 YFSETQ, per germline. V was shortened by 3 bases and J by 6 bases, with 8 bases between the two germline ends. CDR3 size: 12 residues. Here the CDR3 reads CASSSSGDTQYF. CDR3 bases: TGCGCCAGCAGCTCGAGTGGTGATACGCAGTATTTT.

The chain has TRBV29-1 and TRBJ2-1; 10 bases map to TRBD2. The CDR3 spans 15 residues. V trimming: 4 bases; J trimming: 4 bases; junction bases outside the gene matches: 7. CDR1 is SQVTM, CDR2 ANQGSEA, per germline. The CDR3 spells CSVVPAGGPYNEQFF. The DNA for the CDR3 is TGCAGCGTTGTCCCAGCGGGAGGGCCTTACAATGAGCAGTTCTTC.

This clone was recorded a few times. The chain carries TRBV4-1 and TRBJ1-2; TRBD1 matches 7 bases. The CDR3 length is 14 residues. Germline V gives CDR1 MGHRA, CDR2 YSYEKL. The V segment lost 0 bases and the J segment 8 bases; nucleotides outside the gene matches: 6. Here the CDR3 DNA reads TGCGCCAGCAGCCAAGATCGAGGGGGCTGGGGCTACACCTTC. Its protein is CASSQDRGGWGYTF.

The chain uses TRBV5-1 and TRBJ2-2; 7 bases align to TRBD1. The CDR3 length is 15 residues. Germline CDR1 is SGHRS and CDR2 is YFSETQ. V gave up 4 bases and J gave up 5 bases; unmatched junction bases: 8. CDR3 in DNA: TGCGCCAGCAGCCCTGCGACAGGGCGGACCGGGGAGCTGTTTTTT. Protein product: CASSPATGRTGELFF. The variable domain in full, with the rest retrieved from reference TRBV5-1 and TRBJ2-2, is KAGVTQTPRYLIKTRGQQVTLSCSPISGHRSVSWYQQTPGQGLQFLFEYFSETQRNKGNFPGRFSGRQFSNSRSEMNVSTLELGDSALYLCASSPATGRTGELFFGEGSRLTVL.

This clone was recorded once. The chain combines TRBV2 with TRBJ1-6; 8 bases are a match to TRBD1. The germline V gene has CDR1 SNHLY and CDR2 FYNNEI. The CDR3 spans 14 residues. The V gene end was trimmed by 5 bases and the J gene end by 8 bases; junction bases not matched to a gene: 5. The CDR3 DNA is TGTGCCAGCAGTAAGGACAGGGCTTATTCACCCCTCCACTTT. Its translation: CASSKDRAYSPLHF.

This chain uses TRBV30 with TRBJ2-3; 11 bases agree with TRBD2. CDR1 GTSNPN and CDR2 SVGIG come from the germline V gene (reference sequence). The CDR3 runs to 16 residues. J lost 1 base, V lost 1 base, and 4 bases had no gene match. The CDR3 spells CAWSAPTSGGTDTQYF. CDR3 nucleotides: TGTGCCTGGAGTGCCCCGACTAGCGGGGGCACAGATACGCAGTATTTT.

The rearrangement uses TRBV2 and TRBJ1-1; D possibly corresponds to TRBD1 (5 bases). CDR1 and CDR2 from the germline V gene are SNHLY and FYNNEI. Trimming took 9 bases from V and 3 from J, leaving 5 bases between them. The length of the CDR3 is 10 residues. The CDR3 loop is CARGHTEAFF. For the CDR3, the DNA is TGTGCCAGGGGGCACACTGAAGCTTTCTTT. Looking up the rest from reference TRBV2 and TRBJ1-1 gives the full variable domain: EPEVTQTPSHQVTQMGQEVILRCVPISNHLYFYWYRQILGQKVEFLVSFYNNEISEKSEIFDDQFSVERPDGSNFTLKIRSTKLEDSAMYFCARGHTEAFFGQGTRLTVV.